The 21 T cell receptor beta chains below were found in one sample sequenced in a study of spatial heterogeneity in lung cancer. Time point described: sample taken at primary tumor resection. Tumor, nontumor lung or frozen PBMC supplied whole RNA that was sequenced unsorted. MiXCR, applied by TCRdb to the 5' RACE reads, yields one record per CDR3 protein. Here the sample spans more than 10,000 distinct CDR3 sequences, approximately 4.8% being singletons. Here the sequenced sample was lung tumor tissue, taken at surgery. The receptors come from a human donor with early-stage non-small cell lung cancer.

In its sample, this clonotype was seen many times. With the library built for alpha chains, this beta chain is off target and its frequency is not meaningful. This chain links TRBV5-1 with TRBJ1-2, with a possible D match to TRBD1 (6 bases). Trimming cost V 4 bases and J 2 bases, with 9 bases left between them. Germline V gives CDR1 SGHRS, CDR2 YFSETQ. This CDR3 spans 13 amino acids. CDR3 nucleotide sequence: TGCGCCAGCAGCCCAGGGGAAAACTATGGCTACACCTTC. Translation gives CASSPGENYGYTF.

This clonotype was observed many times. This beta chain was picked up by a library intended for alpha chains and is off target, so its count carries little meaning. This chain uses TRBV7-6 with TRBJ1-2; 9 positions agree with TRBD1. This CDR3 is built from 14 residues. Germline V gene lookup returns CDR1 SGHVS and CDR2 FNYEAQ. V gave up 5 bases and J gave up 6 bases; unmatched junction bases: 7. CDR3 in amino acids: CASSPQGALNGYTF. The CDR3 DNA sequence: TGTGCCAGCAGCCCACAGGGGGCTTTGAATGGCTACACCTTC.

This clonotype was recorded many times. Since the library was made to target alpha chains, this beta chain is a stray read and its abundance is not meaningful. The chain recombines TRBV11-1 with TRBJ2-1, with D maybe TRBD2 (5 bases). Germline CDR1 reads SGHAT; CDR2 reads FQDESV (reference sequence). The CDR3 length is 13 residues. V was cut by 4 bases and J by 3 bases, with 7 bases left in between. CDR3 region: CASSSAGYNEQFF. CDR3 nucleotide sequence: TGTGCCAGCAGCTCCGCGGGCTACAATGAGCAGTTCTTC. The full variable domain, with the rest looked up from reference TRBV11-1 and TRBJ2-1, is EAEVAQSPRYKITEKSQAVAFWCDPISGHATLYWYRQILGQGPELLVQFQDESVVDDSQLPKDRFSAERLKGVDSTLKIQPAELGDSAMYLCASSSAGYNEQFFGPGTRLTVL.

At least ten counts were recorded for this clonotype. With the library built for alpha chains, this beta chain is off target and its frequency is not meaningful. The rearrangement joins TRBV20-1 to TRBJ1-3, with TRBD1 as a possible D gene (6 bases). Germline V gene data show CDR1 as DFQATT and CDR2 as SNEGSKA (reference sequence). V gave up 3 bases and J gave up 4 bases, with 16 bases separating them. CDR3 length: 15 residues. CDR3 nucleotides: TGCAGTGCTAGGGCCGGGAGGGGGATCGGAAACACCATATATTTT. Its protein is CSARAGRGIGNTIYF.

This clonotype was seen at least ten times. For a library built for alpha chains, this beta chain is a stray read; little rests on its size. The chain has TRBV7-2 and TRBJ1-5, with D possibly being TRBD1 (5 bases). With 4 bases removed from V and 3 bases from J, the gap between germline ends came to 13 bases. Germline lookup yields CDR1 SGHTA and CDR2 FQGNSA. This CDR3 region has 15 residues. The CDR3 sequence is CASSSQEGHNQPQHF. In nucleotides, the CDR3 is TGTGCCAGCAGCTCGCAGGAGGGGCACAATCAGCCCCAGCATTTT.

A remark on this clonotype: Since the library was made to target alpha chains, this beta chain is a stray read and its abundance is not meaningful. This chain connects TRBV7-3 to TRBJ2-3; 12 nucleotides match TRBD2. CDR3 length equals 16 residues. Trimming cost V 4 bases and J 4 bases; bases outside gene matches: 6. Per the germline V gene, CDR1 is SGHTA and CDR2 is FQGTGA. The CDR3, as DNA: TGTGCCAGCAGCTCCCTAGCGGGAGGGGGGCCAGATACGCAGTATTTT. Residues: CASSSLAGGGPDTQYF.

This clonotype has at least ten counts. A library made for alpha chains picked up this beta chain off target, so its size means little. The DNA of the CDR3 is TGCGCCAGCAGCCAAGACAAGGGCTTGGATGGCTACACCTTC. This encodes CASSQDKGLDGYTF. The V call is TRBV4-3, the J call TRBJ1-2; D not certain. V was pared by 0 bases and J by 6 bases, with 11 bases between. The CDR3 contains 14 residues. The germline V gene has CDR1 LGHNA and CDR2 YSLEER.

This clonotype was seen ten or more times. Because this beta chain is a stray read in a library intended to capture alpha chains, its abundance should not be given much weight. The CDR3 loop is CASSLGTDATNEKLFF. Here the CDR3 DNA reads TGTGCCAGCAGCTTGGGGACAGACGCAACTAATGAAAAACTGTTTTTT. The chain couples TRBV5-5 to TRBJ1-4; TRBD1 might be the D (6 bases). The CDR3 has 16 residues. The V gene lost 0 bases and the J gene lost 0 bases, with 9 bases spanning the gap. Germline-derived CDR1 and CDR2 are SGHKS and YYEKEE (reference sequence). The whole variable domain, remainder taken from reference TRBV5-5 and TRBJ1-4, is DAGVTQSPTHLIKTRGQQVTLRCSPISGHKSVSWYQQVLGQGPQFIFQYYEKEERGRGNFPDRFSARQFPNYSSELNVNALLLGDSALYLCASSLGTDATNEKLFFGSGTQLSVL.

A word on this clonotype: Since a much larger clone is just one base distant, this may be a read error. This beta chain is off target for a library built for alpha chains, so its abundance means little. V gene TRBV13 combines with J gene TRBJ2-3, with TRBD1 as a possible D gene (5 bases). Per germline, CDR1 PRHDT and CDR2 FYEKMQ (reference sequence). The length of the CDR3 is 15 residues. In DNA form, the CDR3 reads TGTGCCAGCAGCCACGTGGGTCAGGGCACAGATGCGCAGTATTTT. It codes for CASSHVGQGTDAQYF.

As to this clonotype: The library was prepared for alpha chains; this beta chain is a stray read, so its frequency means little. The V and J genes are TRBV6-1 and TRBJ2-4; D gene unclear. Germline V gives CDR1 MNHNS, CDR2 SASEGT. The CDR3 is made up of 14 amino acids. The germline V and J ends were trimmed by 2 bases and 0 bases, with 5 bases remaining between them. CDR3 protein: CASSEQIAKNIQYF. CDR3 bases: TGTGCCAGCAGTGAACAGATAGCCAAAAACATTCAGTACTTC.

The sample holds many counts of this clonotype. The library was prepared for alpha chains; this beta chain is a stray read, so its frequency means little. The chain uses TRBV5-1 and TRBJ2-2; D call uncertain. Germline-derived CDR1 and CDR2 are SGHRS and YFSETQ. Trimming pared 1 base from V and 2 bases from J, leaving 6 bases between. The CDR3 is 14 residues long. The CDR3 DNA follows: TGCGCCAGCAGCTTGCCCGATAACACCGGGGAGCTGTTTTTT. Translation gives CASSLPDNTGELFF.

This clonotype was seen ten or more times. Because this beta chain is a stray read in a library intended to capture alpha chains, its abundance should not be given much weight. This chain uses TRBV28 with TRBJ1-5; 8 bases agree with TRBD1. J gave up 4 bases and V 6 bases, and 5 bases lay outside the gene matches. CDR1 and CDR2 (germline): MDHEN, SYDVKM. The CDR3 length is 14 residues. The CDR3 loop is CASRGQVRNQPQHF. The CDR3 region has the DNA TGTGCCAGCAGGGGACAGGTTCGGAATCAGCCCCAGCATTTT.

This clonotype was recorded many times. Found in a library prepared for alpha chains, this beta chain is an off-target read, and its abundance has little meaning. This chain uses TRBV14 with TRBJ2-7; a weak D match, TRBD1 (6 bases). Trimming pared 5 bases from V and 5 bases from J, leaving 13 bases between. Germline CDR1 and CDR2: SGHDN and FVKESK. There are 13 residues in the CDR3. CDR3 nucleotide sequence: TGTGCCAGCAGCTTCCAGGGGAACCACGAGCAGTACTTC. Amino acids: CASSFQGNHEQYF.

This clonotype has ten or more counts. Little can be read into the size of this beta chain, an off-target read in a library designed for alpha chains. The rearrangement uses TRBV20-1 and TRBJ1-5, with D perhaps matching TRBD1 (5 bases). The V and J ends lost 2 bases and 1 base respectively, with 9 bases between them. The germline V gene encodes CDR1 DFQATT and CDR2 SNEGSKA (reference sequence). The CDR3 totals 14 residues. The CDR3 loop reads CSARKGTSNQPQHF. The CDR3 region has the DNA TGCAGTGCTAGAAAAGGGACGAGCAATCAGCCCCAGCATTTT.

The sample holds many counts of this clonotype. This beta chain is an off-target read within a library intended for alpha chains, so its frequency means little. CDR3 protein: CASSQDGPSRETQYF. CDR3 sequence (DNA): TGCGCCAGCAGCCAAGATGGTCCTAGTCGAGAGACCCAGTACTTC. V gene TRBV4-1 combines with J gene TRBJ2-5; D uncertain. Trimming cost V 0 bases and J 4 bases, with 12 bases left between them. The germline V gene encodes CDR1 MGHRA and CDR2 YSYEKL. The length of the CDR3 is 15 residues.

This clonotype was seen many times. Within a library made for alpha chains, this beta chain is off target, and its count is uninformative. V usage is TRBV12-3 or TRBV12-4 and J usage is TRBJ2-5; 7 bases agree with TRBD1. The CDR3 runs 14 residues. V dropped 5 bases and J dropped 5; count of bases not matched to a gene: 8. This chain's CDR3 is CASSPTHRGETQYF. The CDR3 bases are TGTGCCAGCAGTCCAACCCACAGGGGTGAGACCCAGTACTTC.

Turning to this clonotype: Because this beta chain is a stray read in a library intended to capture alpha chains, its abundance should not be given much weight. This chain joins TRBV12-3 or TRBV12-4 and TRBJ1-5, with D tentatively TRBD1 (6 bases). This CDR3 is 14 amino acids long. V shed 8 bases and J shed 3 bases, with 14 bases lying between them. The CDR3 bases are TGTGCCAGCGGCAGGGGCAGTATCAATCAGCCCCAGCATTTT. Translating it yields CASGRGSINQPQHF.

In this sample, this clonotype turned up many times. Within a library made for alpha chains, this beta chain is off target, and its count is uninformative. The rearrangement links TRBV27 to TRBJ1-2; 10 positions match TRBD1. The germline V gene has CDR1 MNHEY and CDR2 SMNVEV (reference sequence). V was pared by 2 bases and J by 1 base, with 7 bases of the junction left unmatched. This CDR3 region has 17 residues. For the CDR3, the DNA is TGTGCCAGCAGTTTAATAGGGACAGGGGTTTTTAACTATGGCTACACCTTC. Translating it yields CASSLIGTGVFNYGYTF.

This clonotype was recorded at least ten times. This beta chain came through as a stray read in a library set up for alpha chains, and its size says little. The chain has TRBV4-2 and TRBJ1-6; possibly TRBD1 for D (5 bases). Trimming left V 4 bases short and J 5 bases short, with 24 bases between. Germline V gene data show CDR1 as LGHNA and CDR2 as YNFKEQ. This CDR3 comprises 19 residues. CDR3 protein: CASSPLSRSAAGNNSPLHF. DNA of the CDR3: TGTGCCAGCAGCCCATTAAGTAGATCTGCGGCAGGGAATAATTCACCCCTCCACTTT.

This clonotype was found many times. This beta chain appears as a stray read in a library generated for alpha chains; its size is not informative. The rearrangement joins TRBV4-2 to TRBJ1-6, with D possibly TRBD1 on 6 matching bases. Germline assignment: CDR1 LGHNA and CDR2 YNFKEQ. CDR3 length equals 16 residues. The V gene lost 0 bases and the J gene lost 5 bases, with 11 bases spanning the gap. Here the CDR3 DNA reads TGTGCCAGCAGCCAAGATCCCAGGGGTAATAATTCACCCCTCCACTTT. Protein: CASSQDPRGNNSPLHF.

This clonotype has ten or more counts. Because this beta chain is a stray read in a library intended to capture alpha chains, its abundance should not be given much weight. The CDR3 loop is CASSPRVGEGAEAFF. The CDR3 region has the DNA TGTGCCAGCAGCCCCCGGGTAGGGGAAGGAGCTGAAGCTTTCTTT. The chain joins TRBV14 to TRBJ1-1, with a tentative D call TRBD1 (5 bases). The germline V gene encodes CDR1 SGHDN and CDR2 FVKESK. V was cut by 4 bases and J by 6 bases, with 18 bases left in between. This CDR3 spans 15 amino acids. Full variable domain (rest looked up from reference TRBV14 and TRBJ1-1): EAGVTQFPSHSVIEKGQTVTLRCDPISGHDNLYWYRRVMGKEIKFLLHFVKESKQDESGMPNNRFLAERTGGTYSTLKVQPAELEDSGVYFCASSPRVGEGAEAFFGQGTRLTVV.